A single sample is the source of the 6 T cell receptor beta chains below, sequenced in a study of tumor-infiltrating lymphocytes in primary liver carcinoma. RNA and DNA were co-extracted from approximately 20-30 mg of unsorted bulk tissue. Synthesis of TCR beta cDNA was carried out from around 500 ng total RNA with a constant-region primer. Libraries covering TCR beta were generated through three nested multiplex PCR rounds (using a slightly modified ARM-PCR). TRBV1-TRBV30 forward and Cbeta reverse primers drove the first two roughly 11-cycle rounds. MiXCR was run by TCRdb on the multiplex PCR reads, yielding one entry per CDR3 protein. The sample includes 90,000 to 150,000 distinct CDR3 sequences, around two thirds of them seen just once. Input material: tumor-adjacent normal liver tissue. The receptors come from a woman aged 60-70 years with primary liver carcinoma and hepatitis B virus infection.

Comments on this clonotype: One end of the junction is discordant with germline, which a read error may explain. The chain employs TRBV29-1 and TRBJ2-7; perhaps D is TRBD1 or TRBD2 (6 bases each). The CDR3 totals 13 residues. The germline gives CDR1 SQVTM, CDR2 ANQGSEA. The CDR3 here is CSAARGVPYERHF. In DNA, the CDR3 is TGCAGCGCGGCGAGGGGGGTCCCCTACGAGCGGCACTTC.

This clonotype was detected a few times. The chain links TRBV28 to TRBJ1-5; D gene uncertain. Trimming cost V 4 bases and J 0 bases, with 10 bases left between them. The CDR3 is 15 amino acids. CDR1 MDHEN and CDR2 SYDVKM come from the germline V gene. The CDR3 DNA is TGTGCCAGCAGTTCAATGAGGGCTAGCAATCAGCCCCAGCATTTT. Translating gives CASSSMRASNQPQHF.

Comment on this clonotype: Possible read error: a much larger clone is one base away. This chain connects TRBV5-1 to TRBJ2-1, with 7 bases aligning to TRBD2. The CDR3 is 16 amino acids. CDR1 and CDR2 from the germline V gene are SGHRS and YFSETQ. Here the CDR3 reads CASNLGSGSSYNEQFF. For the CDR3, the DNA is TGCGCCAGCAACTTGGGTAGCGGGTCGTCCTACAATGAGCAGTTCTTC.

The chain uses TRBV29-1 and TRBJ2-7, with a tentative D call TRBD2 (6 bases). The CDR3 runs 14 residues. Germline V lookup: CDR1 SQVTM, CDR2 ANQGSEA. Trimming removed 2 bases at V and 2 bases at J, with 13 bases between. The CDR3 sequence is CSVELYSGAYEQYF. Here the CDR3 DNA reads TGCAGCGTTGAATTGTATAGCGGTGCCTACGAGCAGTACTTC.

The chain couples TRBV11-2 to TRBJ2-7; TRBD2 aligns across 10 bases. CDR3 length: 15 residues. Germline V gene lookup returns CDR1 SGHAT and CDR2 FQNNGV. V shed 4 bases, J shed 10 bases, and the junction held 13 bases outside the gene matches. CDR3 amino acids: CASSSGLAEAYEQYF. DNA for the CDR3: TGTGCCAGCAGCTCCGGACTAGCGGAGGCCTATGAACAGTACTTC.

This chain connects TRBV28 to TRBJ1-2, with D possibly matching TRBD1 (5 bases). CDR1 is MDHEN and CDR2 is SYDVKM in the germline V gene. CDR3 length: 14 amino acids. The V end lost 7 bases, the J end lost 5 bases, and 17 bases lay between the germline ends. The CDR3, as DNA: TGTGCCAGCACGACACAGGAGACAGAGTATGGCTACACCTTC. It codes for CASTTQETEYGYTF.